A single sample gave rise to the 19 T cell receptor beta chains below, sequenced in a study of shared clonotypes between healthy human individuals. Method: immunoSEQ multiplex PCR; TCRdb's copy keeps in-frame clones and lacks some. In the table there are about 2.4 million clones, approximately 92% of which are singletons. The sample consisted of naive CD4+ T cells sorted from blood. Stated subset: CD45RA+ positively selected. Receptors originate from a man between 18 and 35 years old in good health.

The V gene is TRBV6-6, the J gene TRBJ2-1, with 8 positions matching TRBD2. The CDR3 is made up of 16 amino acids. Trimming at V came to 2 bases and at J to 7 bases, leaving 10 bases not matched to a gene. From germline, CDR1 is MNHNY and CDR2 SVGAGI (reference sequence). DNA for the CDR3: TGTGCCAGCAGTTACGCAGCGGGAGCGTCAGGGAATGAGCAGTTCTTC. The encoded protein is CASSYAAGASGNEQFF.

DNA of the CDR3: TGTGCCAGCTCCCGGGGGGCAGGTGAGGCCAACGTCCTGACTTTC. Protein product: CASSRGAGEANVLTF. This sequence joins TRBV18 and TRBJ2-6, with a weak D call TRBD2 (7 bases). Between the trimmed V and J ends, which lost 6 bases and 6 bases, there was a span of 15 bases. This CDR3 region has 15 residues. Germline assignment: CDR1 KGHSH and CDR2 LQKENI.

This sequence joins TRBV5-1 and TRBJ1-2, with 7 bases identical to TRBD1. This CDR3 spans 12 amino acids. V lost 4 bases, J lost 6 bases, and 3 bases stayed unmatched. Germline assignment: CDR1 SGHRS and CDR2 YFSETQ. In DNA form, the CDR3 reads TGCGCCAGCAGCCATCAGGGGGATGGCTACACCTTC. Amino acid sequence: CASSHQGDGYTF.

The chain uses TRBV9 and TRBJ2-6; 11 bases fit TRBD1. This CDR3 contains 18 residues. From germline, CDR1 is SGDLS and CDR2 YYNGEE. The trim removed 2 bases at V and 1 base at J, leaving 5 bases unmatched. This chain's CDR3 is CASSVQRDRGSGANVLTF. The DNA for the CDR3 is TGTGCCAGCAGCGTGCAACGGGACAGGGGGTCTGGGGCCAACGTCCTGACTTTC. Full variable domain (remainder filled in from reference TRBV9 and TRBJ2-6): DSGVTQTPKHLITATGQRVTLRCSPRSGDLSVYWYQQSLDQGLQFLIQYYNGEERAKGNILERFSAQQFPDLHSELNLSSLELGDSALYFCASSVQRDRGSGANVLTFGAGSRLTVL.

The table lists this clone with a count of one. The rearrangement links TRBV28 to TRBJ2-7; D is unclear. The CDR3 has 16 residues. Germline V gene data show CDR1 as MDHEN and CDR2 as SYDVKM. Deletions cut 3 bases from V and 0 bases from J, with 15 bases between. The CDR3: CASSFAPGRSSYEQYF. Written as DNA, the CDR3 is TGTGCCAGCAGTTTCGCTCCGGGTAGGTCCTCCTACGAGCAGTACTTC.

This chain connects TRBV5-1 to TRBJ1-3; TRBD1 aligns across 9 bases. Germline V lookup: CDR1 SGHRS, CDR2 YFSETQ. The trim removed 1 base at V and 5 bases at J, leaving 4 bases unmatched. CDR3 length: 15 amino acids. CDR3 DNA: TGCGCCAGCAGCTTGCTCGGACAGGGGAGAAACACCATATATTTT. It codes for CASSLLGQGRNTIYF. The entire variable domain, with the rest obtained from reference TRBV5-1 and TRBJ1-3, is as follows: KAGVTQTPRYLIKTRGQQVTLSCSPISGHRSVSWYQQTPGQGLQFLFEYFSETQRNKGNFPGRFSGRQFSNSRSEMNVSTLELGDSALYLCASSLLGQGRNTIYFGEGSWLTVV.

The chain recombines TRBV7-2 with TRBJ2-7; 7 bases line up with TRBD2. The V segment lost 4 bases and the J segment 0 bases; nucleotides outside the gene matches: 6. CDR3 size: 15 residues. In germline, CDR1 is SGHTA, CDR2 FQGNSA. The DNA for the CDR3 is TGTGCCAGCAGCTGGGTGGGGGGGAGCTCCTACGAGCAGTACTTC. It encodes CASSWVGGSSYEQYF.

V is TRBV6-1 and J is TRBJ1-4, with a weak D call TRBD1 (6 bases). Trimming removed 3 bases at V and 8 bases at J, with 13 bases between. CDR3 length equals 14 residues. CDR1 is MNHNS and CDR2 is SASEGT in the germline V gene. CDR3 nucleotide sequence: TGTGCCAGCAGTGATGGACAGAGGGGGGAAAAACTGTTTTTT. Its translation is CASSDGQRGEKLFF.

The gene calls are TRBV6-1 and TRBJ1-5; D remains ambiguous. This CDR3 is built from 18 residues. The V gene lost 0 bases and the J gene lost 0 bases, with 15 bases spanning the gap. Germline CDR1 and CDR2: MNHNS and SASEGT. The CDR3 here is CASSEATAFPNSNQPQHF. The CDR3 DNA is TGTGCCAGCAGTGAAGCGACGGCTTTCCCGAATAGCAATCAGCCCCAGCATTTT.

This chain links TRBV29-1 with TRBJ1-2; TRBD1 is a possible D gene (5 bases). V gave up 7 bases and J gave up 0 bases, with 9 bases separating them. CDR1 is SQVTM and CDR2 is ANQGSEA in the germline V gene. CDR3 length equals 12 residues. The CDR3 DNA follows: TGCAGCGCTGACAGTCCTAACTATGGCTACACCTTC. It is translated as CSADSPNYGYTF.

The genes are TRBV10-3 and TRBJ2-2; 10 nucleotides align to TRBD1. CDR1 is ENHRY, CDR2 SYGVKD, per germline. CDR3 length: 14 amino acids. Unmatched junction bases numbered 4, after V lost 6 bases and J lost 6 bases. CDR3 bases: TGTGCCATCAGGGGACAGGGGAATCCCGGGGAGCTGTTTTTT. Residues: CAIRGQGNPGELFF.

The CDR3 loop is CASSYATGGEQYF. For the CDR3, the DNA is TGTGCCAGCAGTTACGCCACAGGGGGCGAGCAGTACTTC. The chain combines TRBV6-6 with TRBJ2-7; 8 bases align to TRBD1. CDR1 and CDR2 from the germline V gene are MNHNY and SVGAGI (reference sequence). With V trimmed by 2 bases and J by 6 bases, 3 bases remained unmatched. The CDR3 spans 13 residues.

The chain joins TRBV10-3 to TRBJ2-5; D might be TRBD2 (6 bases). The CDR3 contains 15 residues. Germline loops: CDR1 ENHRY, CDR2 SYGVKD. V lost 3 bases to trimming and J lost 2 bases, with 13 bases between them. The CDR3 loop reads CAISDPTRGQETQYF. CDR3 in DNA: TGTGCCATCAGTGACCCGACTAGAGGTCAAGAGACCCAGTACTTC.

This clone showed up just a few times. CDR3 sequence (DNA): TGTGCCAGCTCACCACCGGACAGTGGTCTCCACTTT. Protein product: CASSPPDSGLHF. V gene TRBV18 combines with J gene TRBJ1-6; D might be TRBD1 (6 bases). CDR1 is KGHSH and CDR2 is LQKENI in the germline V gene. The CDR3 length is 12 residues. Deletions cut 0 bases from V and 16 bases from J, with 10 bases between.

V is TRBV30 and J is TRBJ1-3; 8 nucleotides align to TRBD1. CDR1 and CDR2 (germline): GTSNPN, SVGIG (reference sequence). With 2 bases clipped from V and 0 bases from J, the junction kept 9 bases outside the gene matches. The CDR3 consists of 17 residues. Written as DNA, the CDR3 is TGTGCCTGGAGTTCGAACAGGGGGGTTCTCTCTGGAAACACCATATATTTT. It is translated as CAWSSNRGVLSGNTIYF.

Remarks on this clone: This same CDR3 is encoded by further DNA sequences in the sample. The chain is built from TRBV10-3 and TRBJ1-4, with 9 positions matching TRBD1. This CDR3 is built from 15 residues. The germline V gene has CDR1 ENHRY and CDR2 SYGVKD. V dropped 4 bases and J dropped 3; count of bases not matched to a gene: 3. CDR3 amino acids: CAISGGTGSNEKLFF. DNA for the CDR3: TGTGCCATCAGTGGGGGGACAGGGTCTAATGAAAAACTGTTTTTT.

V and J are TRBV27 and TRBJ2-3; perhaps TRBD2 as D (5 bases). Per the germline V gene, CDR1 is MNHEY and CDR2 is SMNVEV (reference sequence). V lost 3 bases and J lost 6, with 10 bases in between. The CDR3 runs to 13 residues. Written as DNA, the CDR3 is TGTGCCAGCAGTTTTCTAGCTAGTGATACGCAGTATTTT. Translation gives CASSFLASDTQYF.

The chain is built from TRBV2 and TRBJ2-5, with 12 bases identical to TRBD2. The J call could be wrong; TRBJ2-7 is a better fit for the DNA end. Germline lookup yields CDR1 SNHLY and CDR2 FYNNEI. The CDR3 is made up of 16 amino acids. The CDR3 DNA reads TGTGCCAGCAGTGAACTACTAGCGGGAGGTTGGGACGAGCAGTACTTC. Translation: CASSELLAGGWDEQYF.

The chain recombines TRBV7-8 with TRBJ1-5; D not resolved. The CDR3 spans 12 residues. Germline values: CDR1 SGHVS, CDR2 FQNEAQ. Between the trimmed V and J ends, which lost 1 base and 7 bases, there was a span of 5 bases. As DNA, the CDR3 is TGTGCCAGCAGCTTAGAAACCCAGCCCCAGCATTTT. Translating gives CASSLETQPQHF.